Listed below are T cell receptor beta chains from one sample, sequenced in a study of identical twins. In TCRdb, the 5' RACE reads were re-called with MiXCR into one record per CDR3 protein. The sample carries approximately 890,000 distinct CDR3 sequences, about 12% recorded once. These records were also assigned to another study, of yellow fever vaccine responses in identical twins.

The sequenced sample was PBMCs. The source of these receptors is a young woman in good health. The CDR3 runs from the conserved cysteine through the conserved F or W.

J,V,CDR3
TRBJ2-3,TRBV3-1,CASSRTGLADTQYF
TRBJ1-5,TRBV3-1,CASGGQSNQPQHF
TRBJ2-7,TRBV12-3/TRBV12-4,CASSPSLAGVYEQYF
TRBJ2-3,TRBV6-1,CASSVFGPTDTQYF
TRBJ2-3,TRBV4-2,CASSQDFLAADTQYF
TRBJ2-2,TRBV15,CATSRDLGAVELFF
TRBJ2-7,TRBV7-8,CASSLQEAGVYEQYF
TRBJ2-1,TRBV21-1,CASSKSGLAGANEQFF
TRBJ2-1,TRBV5-1,CASILGGGAYNEQFF
TRBJ2-2,TRBV4-2,CARSPGLLCWVGELFF
TRBJ2-1,TRBV11-3,CASSFGPNDEQFF
TRBJ2-1,TRBV5-1,CASSLRRTSGGDNEQFF
TRBJ2-5,TRBV20-1,CSAPTGPGGQYF
TRBJ2-1,TRBV20-1,CSVLSGESSYNEQFF
TRBJ2-5,TRBV7-9,CASSLAGVSQETQYF
TRBJ2-5,TRBV2,CASITGLQETQYF
TRBJ1-3,TRBV2,CAIKMGVDTIYF
TRBJ1-1,TRBV28,CATRGSFGTEAFF
TRBJ2-5,TRBV20-1,CSARGKQETQYF
TRBJ2-3,TRBV5-1,CASSRNSAGSGTDTQYF
TRBJ2-3,TRBV4-1,CASSHRTSGGSKSDTQYF
TRBJ1-2,TRBV10-2,CASRSSGTGSYGYTF
TRBJ2-1,TRBV4-1,CASSRLTSGGPSSYNEQFF
TRBJ2-5,TRBV4-1,CASSPVHGETQYF
TRBJ2-3,TRBV29-1,CSVEKAGGTDTQYF
TRBJ2-3,TRBV10-3,CAISERGTSGSTDTQYF
TRBJ2-7,TRBV7-6,CASSSADYEQYF
TRBJ1-3,TRBV4-1,CASSQERSGNTIYF
TRBJ1-2,TRBV12-3/TRBV12-4,CASSSYGTGQAYGYTF
TRBJ2-3,TRBV7-9,CASSLPRTTSSDTQYF
TRBJ2-6,TRBV12-3/TRBV12-4,CASRKTGTTSGANVLTF
TRBJ2-3,TRBV14,CASSHSLGSTDTQYF
TRBJ1-1,TRBV2,CASSEYQALLSTEAFF
TRBJ2-3,TRBV29-1,CSVEIAGATDTQYF
TRBJ2-5,TRBV12-3/TRBV12-4,CASSEGTGETQYF
TRBJ2-5,TRBV14,CASSQSLSRVQETQYF
TRBJ2-1,TRBV4-1,CASSQAPAGAPEQFF
TRBJ2-1,TRBV5-1,CASSSSGGSTEQFF
TRBJ2-5,TRBV6-1,CASEGLARGKGKTQYF
TRBJ2-2,TRBV10-3,CAISPRDFNTGELFF
TRBJ2-2,TRBV7-8,CASSWSRNVGTGELFF
TRBJ1-2,TRBV6-2/TRBV6-3,CASSYGRGYTF
TRBJ2-3,TRBV12-3/TRBV12-4,CASSFGSSGRATDTQYF
TRBJ2-3,TRBV5-5,CASSSQGYTQYF
TRBJ2-1,TRBV7-9,CASSDGIQIYNEQFF
TRBJ2-1,TRBV6-2/TRBV6-3,CASSYSRGLGWGEQFF
TRBJ1-2,TRBV5-1,CASSLYQGGFGYTF
TRBJ2-5,TRBV7-6,CASSTPRTSGAGTQYF
TRBJ1-2,TRBV7-2,CASSPTTGTGGNGYTF